These T cell receptor beta chains were read from a single sample in a study of T cells in Graves' hyperthyroidism and ophthalmopathy. TCRdb fed the multiplex PCR reads into MiXCR, producing one record per CDR3 protein. In the table there are about 480,000 distinct CDR3 sequences, approximately 15% of which are singletons. The specimen was blood. Source of these receptors: a woman under 30 with Graves' hyperthyroidism. Each CDR3 is given with its conserved first and last residue. A D gene is named only where the DNA matches it firmly. Size values are once, few and many counts, or a class for expanded clones, and some rows have none.

v_call,j_call,clone_size,d_call,cdr3_nt,cdr3_aa
TRBV29-1,TRBJ2-3,many,-,TGCAGCGTTGGAGGGTTTGCAGATACGCAGTATTTT,CSVGGFADTQYF
TRBV11-1,TRBJ2-7,many,-,TGTGCCAGCAGCTTAGTGTTCCCAGGGTACGAGCAGTACTTC,CASSLVFPGYEQYF
TRBV5-1,TRBJ2-2,few,TRBD2,TGCGCCAGTGGGCAGAAAGCGGGAGTAAGCACCGGGGAGCTGTTTTTT,CASGQKAGVSTGELFF
TRBV3-1,TRBJ1-6,many,TRBD1,TGTGCCAGCAGCCGCGGACAGGCGGGAATTACGGGGTATAATTCACCCCTCCACTTT,CASSRGQAGITGYNSPLHF
TRBV10-1,TRBJ2-1,few,TRBD2,TGCGCCATCACGGGACTAGAAAACGATGAGCAGTTCTTC,CAITGLENDEQFF
TRBV5-5,TRBJ2-2,-,TRBD1,TGTGCCAGCAGCCCCGGGACAGCTCCGAACACCGGGGAGCTGTTTTTT,CASSPGTAPNTGELFF
TRBV19,TRBJ2-4,many,-,TGTGCCAGTAGTTCGAGGGGGAGTGGAGCCAAAAACATTCAGTACTTC,CASSSRGSGAKNIQYF
TRBV9,TRBJ1-2,few,-,TGTGCCAGCAGCGTAGCCGCGGACGACTATGGCTACACCTTC,CASSVAADDYGYTF
TRBV12-5,TRBJ2-3,many,TRBD1,TGTGCTAGTGGTTTACAGGGGGCTGGCACAGATACGCAGTATTTT,CASGLQGAGTDTQYF
TRBV5-1,TRBJ1-2,many,TRBD1,TGCGCCAGCAGCTTGGGACAGGGAAAGGACTATGGCTACACCTTC,CASSLGQGKDYGYTF
TRBV19,TRBJ2-5,many,-,TGTGCCAGTAGTAGAGGGAGTCTCCTCCAAGAGACCCAGTACTTC,CASSRGSLLQETQYF
TRBV30,TRBJ1-5,many,TRBD1,TGTGCCTGGGGACAGGATCTCAATCAGCCCCAGCATTTT,CAWGQDLNQPQHF
TRBV12-3/TRBV12-4,TRBJ1-5,many,TRBD1,TGTGCCAGCAGTCCAGGGGACAGGAGCAATCAGCCCCAGCATTTT,CASSPGDRSNQPQHF
TRBV6-1,TRBJ2-2,few,-,TGTGCCAGCAGGAACGGGGTGGGAAACACCGGGGAGCTGTTTTTT,CASRNGVGNTGELFF
TRBV12-3/TRBV12-4,TRBJ2-5,many,-,TGTGCCAGCAGCCAGTGGGCAGAGACCCAGTACTTC,CASSQWAETQYF
TRBV12-3/TRBV12-4,TRBJ1-1,many,-,TGTGCCAACTCTCGAAGATCGGACACTGAAGCTTTCTTT,CANSRRSDTEAFF
TRBV9,TRBJ1-2,few,-,TGTGCCAGCAGCGTAGCCCAGGGTGCGGACTATGGCTACACCTTC,CASSVAQGADYGYTF
TRBV7-3,TRBJ1-1,few,-,TGTGCCAGCAGCTTAACGGGCGGGGTGGGGATGAACACTGAAGCTTTCTTT,CASSLTGGVGMNTEAFF
TRBV10-2,TRBJ2-1,-,TRBD2,TGCGCCAGCAAGGTAGCGGGAGCGGAGGAGCAGTTCTTC,CASKVAGAEEQFF
TRBV6-5,TRBJ2-2,many,-,TGTGCCAGCAACCAGGGATCCGGGGAGCTGTTTTTT,CASNQGSGELFF
TRBV4-1,TRBJ2-7,-,TRBD1,TGCGCCAGCAGCCATCCGCCGGGACAGGTTCTCGAGCAGTACTTC,CASSHPPGQVLEQYF
TRBV7-8,TRBJ1-1,many,TRBD1,TGTGCCAGCATGAAGGGACAGTTAAACACTGAAGCTTTCTTT,CASMKGQLNTEAFF
TRBV20-1,TRBJ2-1,few,TRBD2,TGCAGTGCGCATACGGGACTAGCAAGAGCCTACAATGAGCAGTTCTTC,CSAHTGLARAYNEQFF
TRBV11-2,TRBJ2-1,-,TRBD2,TGTGCCAGCAGCTTAGGTAGCGGGAAGGAGGGGCAGTTCTTC,CASSLGSGKEGQFF
TRBV19,TRBJ2-1,few,-,TGTGCCAGTAGTACCGGCAGTGGGGCCCCCTTCTCCAATGAGCAGTTCTTC,CASSTGSGAPFSNEQFF
TRBV10-2,TRBJ2-7,-,-,TGCGCCAGCAGTCGCAGCGGGCGCTCCTACGAGCAGTACTTC,CASSRSGRSYEQYF
TRBV29-1,TRBJ1-1,many,TRBD1,TGCAGCGCCGGACAGGCGCACATGAACACTGAAGCTTTCTTT,CSAGQAHMNTEAFF
TRBV12-3/TRBV12-4,TRBJ1-2,many,-,TGTGCCAGCAGTTCCACCCCGGTGGGGGGGAACTATGGCTACACCTTC,CASSSTPVGGNYGYTF
TRBV7-9,TRBJ1-5,few,-,TGTGCCAGCAGCTTAGGGTGGAGCGACTCGCCCCAGCATTTT,CASSLGWSDSPQHF
TRBV7-2,TRBJ2-1,-,TRBD2,TGTGCCAGCAGCTTAGAAGCGGGAGCATCCTACAATGAGCAGTTCTTC,CASSLEAGASYNEQFF
TRBV10-3,TRBJ1-3,many,-,TGTGCCATCAAGTCCCTCGATAGGGGAAACACCATATATTTT,CAIKSLDRGNTIYF